Following are 24 T cell receptor beta chains from one sample sequenced in a study of beta chain features in type 1 diabetes. Expressed TCRB transcripts were sequenced because the isolated RNA had all been reverse transcribed beforehand. The repertoire was sequenced with immunoSEQ multiplex PCR; TCRdb's copy has only in-frame clones and lacks some. The repertoire includes 220,000 or so clones, more than 65% of them detected once, and around 0.05% sits in the top ten. Sequences were obtained from naive CD4+ T cells from blood. The receptors shown here come from a man aged 25 to 40 in good health.

V is TRBV10-3 and J is TRBJ1-5; D is undetermined. Germline lookup yields CDR1 ENHRY and CDR2 SYGVKD. The CDR3 extends over 14 amino acids. Trimming took off 0 bases at V and 6 bases at J, with 9 bases between the two ends. CDR3 nucleotides: TGTGCCATCAGTGAGTCTACGGGGAGTCAGCCCCAGCATTTT. This sequence encodes CAISESTGSQPQHF.

The V gene is TRBV6-6, the J gene TRBJ1-3; no definite D call. Germline CDR1 reads MNHNY; CDR2 reads SVGAGI (reference sequence). CDR3 length equals 14 residues. Trimming took 6 bases from V and 0 from J, leaving 9 bases between them. CDR3 sequence reads: CASSSASSGNTIYF. CDR3 nucleotides: TGTGCCAGCAGCTCAGCGAGCTCTGGAAACACCATATATTTT.

The chain carries TRBV27 and TRBJ1-2, with D maybe TRBD1 (5 bases). Germline lookup yields CDR1 MNHEY and CDR2 SMNVEV (reference sequence). The CDR3 covers 13 residues. V lost 3 bases and J 8 bases, leaving 13 bases between the germline ends. The CDR3 loop is CASSFVKGMGYTF. As DNA, the CDR3 is TGTGCCAGCAGTTTTGTGAAGGGGATGGGCTACACCTTC.

The rearrangement links TRBV7-9 to TRBJ2-5; 9 bases align to TRBD2. CDR1 is SEHNR and CDR2 is FQNEAQ in the germline V gene (reference sequence). The J segment lost 5 bases and the V segment lost 5 bases, leaving 9 bases of the junction unmatched. The CDR3 consists of 15 residues. The CDR3 reads CASSIRLAAEETQYF. The CDR3 DNA is TGTGCCAGCAGCATAAGACTAGCGGCGGAGGAGACCCAGTACTTC.

This clone appeared a few times. J is TRBJ2-3 and V is TRBV9, with D perhaps matching TRBD2 (6 bases). Germline V gene data show CDR1 as SGDLS and CDR2 as YYNGEE. This CDR3 spans 15 amino acids. V was cut by 0 bases and J by 4 bases, with 12 bases left in between. CDR3 protein: CASSVDQRGADTQYF. In DNA, the CDR3 is TGTGCCAGCAGCGTAGATCAGCGCGGGGCAGATACGCAGTATTTT.

The chain recombines TRBV7-2 with TRBJ2-7, with D uncertain. V lost 1 base and J 6 bases, leaving 7 bases between the germline ends. This CDR3 contains 12 residues. In germline, CDR1 is SGHTA, CDR2 FQGNSA. In DNA form, the CDR3 reads TGTGCCAGCAGCTTAGTAGGCCGCGAGCAGTACTTC. Its translation is CASSLVGREQYF.

This clone showed up just once. The V call is TRBV5-1, the J call TRBJ2-3; TRBD2 agrees at 10 bases. The junction had 5 bases not matched to a gene; V was cut back by 3 bases and J by 4 bases. This CDR3 is built from 15 residues. CDR1 SGHRS and CDR2 YFSETQ come from the germline V gene. CDR3 in amino acids: CASSYTSGEPDTQYF. As DNA, the CDR3 is TGCGCCAGCAGCTACACTAGCGGGGAACCAGATACGCAGTATTTT.

The chain is built from TRBV11-2 and TRBJ2-7; 10 nucleotides match TRBD2. After removal of 5 bases from V and 3 bases from J, the junction contained 10 bases not matched to a gene. The CDR3 sequence is 16 residues long. CDR1 SGHAT and CDR2 FQNNGV come from the germline V gene. Written as DNA, the CDR3 is TGTGCCAGCAGCCCCATAAGCGGGAGGGCTTACTACGAGCAGTACTTC. Its translation: CASSPISGRAYYEQYF.

The chain recombines TRBV29-1 with TRBJ2-1; 14 nucleotides agree with TRBD2. With V trimmed by 7 bases and J by 6 bases, 5 bases remained unmatched. Germline V lookup: CDR1 SQVTM, CDR2 ANQGSEA. The CDR3 extends over 14 amino acids. CDR3 in DNA: TGCAGCGCACTGACTAGCGGGAGGGCCAATGAGCAGTTCTTC. It yields the protein CSALTSGRANEQFF.

In regard to this clone: This specimen includes other DNA sequences encoding the same CDR3. This chain links TRBV30 with TRBJ2-5; unclear D gene. Trimming shortened V by 2 bases and J by 1 base, and 8 bases separated the two germline ends. The length of the CDR3 is 13 residues. CDR1 and CDR2 (germline): GTSNPN, SVGIG (reference sequence). CDR3 in amino acids: CAWSKGLQETQYF. Here the CDR3 DNA reads TGTGCCTGGAGTAAAGGCCTCCAAGAGACCCAGTACTTC.

The chain is built from TRBV25-1 and TRBJ1-1; D is undetermined. This CDR3 region has 14 residues. Germline V gives CDR1 MGHDK, CDR2 SYGVNS. V lost 7 bases and J 1 base, leaving 13 bases between the germline ends. The CDR3 spells CASTPFGSNTEAFF. In nucleotides, the CDR3 is TGTGCCAGCACGCCTTTTGGGTCGAACACTGAAGCTTTCTTT. Full variable domain (outside the CDR3, taken from reference TRBV25-1 and TRBJ1-1): EADIYQTPRYLVIGTGKKITLECSQTMGHDKMYWYQQDPGMELHLIHYSYGVNSTEKGDLSSESTVSRIRTEHFPLTLESARPSHTSQYLCASTPFGSNTEAFFGQGTRLTVV.

The chain is built from TRBV30 and TRBJ2-3; maybe TRBD1 (6 bases). Germline assignment: CDR1 GTSNPN and CDR2 SVGIG (reference sequence). V was trimmed by 7 bases and J by 4 bases, leaving 18 bases between them. CDR3 size: 14 residues. The CDR3 region has the DNA TGTGCCTCCTACGCTAGGGGGAAGGCAGATACGCAGTATTTT. Its translation is CASYARGKADTQYF.

This chain uses TRBV29-1 with TRBJ2-1, with D possibly matching TRBD1 (5 bases). Germline CDR1 and CDR2: SQVTM and ANQGSEA. Trimming removed 7 bases at V and 7 bases at J, with 17 bases between. The CDR3 covers 13 residues. The CDR3 loop reads CSADQRRGNEQFF. CDR3 nucleotides: TGCAGCGCCGACCAGCGAAGGGGAAATGAGCAGTTCTTC.

This clone was recorded once. The chain links TRBV7-2 to TRBJ2-7; 7 bases fit TRBD1. The CDR3 spans 13 residues. J was trimmed by 5 bases and V by 3 bases; bases with no gene match: 4. The germline gives CDR1 SGHTA, CDR2 FQGNSA. The CDR3 DNA reads TGTGCCAGCAGCTTGACAGGGATCCACGAGCAGTACTTC. This translates into CASSLTGIHEQYF.

The chain uses TRBV15 and TRBJ1-5; the D gene is possibly TRBD1 (6 bases). The V end lost 8 bases, the J end lost 6 bases, and 17 bases lay between the germline ends. Germline assignment: CDR1 LNHNV and CDR2 YYDKDF (reference sequence). This CDR3 has 14 amino acids. The CDR3 sequence: CATSGGGLGQPQHF. CDR3 bases: TGTGCCACCTCCGGCGGGGGGCTGGGTCAGCCCCAGCATTTT.

The chain uses TRBV29-1 and TRBJ2-7; D is ambiguous. CDR1 and CDR2 from the germline V gene are SQVTM and ANQGSEA. V was shortened by 7 bases and J by 5 bases, with 18 bases between the two germline ends. The CDR3 sequence is 13 residues long. The CDR3 DNA reads TGCAGCGGAAAAGACAACCTGCGCCACGAGCAGTACTTC. Protein sequence: CSGKDNLRHEQYF.

V is TRBV10-3 and J is TRBJ2-5, with TRBD2 matching over 8 bases. The V segment lost 4 bases and the J segment 4 bases; nucleotides outside the gene matches: 2. The CDR3 runs 13 residues. Germline V gene lookup returns CDR1 ENHRY and CDR2 SYGVKD. CDR3 DNA sequence: TGTGCCATCAGTGGCGGGAGGCGAGAGACCCAGTACTTC. It encodes CAISGGRRETQYF.

The rearrangement links TRBV4-3 to TRBJ2-6; D is perhaps TRBD1 (6 bases). Germline assignment: CDR1 LGHNA and CDR2 YSLEER. This CDR3 is built from 17 residues. Trimming took 2 bases from V and 2 from J, leaving 13 bases between them. The CDR3 DNA follows: TGCGCCAGCAGCCAACTAATAACAGGGACTGGGGCCAACGTCCTGACTTTC. Protein: CASSQLITGTGANVLTF.

V usage is TRBV29-1 and J usage is TRBJ2-1; TRBD1 matches 11 bases. With V trimmed by 7 bases and J by 9 bases, 5 bases remained unmatched. The CDR3 consists of 12 residues. Germline V lookup: CDR1 SQVTM, CDR2 ANQGSEA. The CDR3: CSAGQGESEQFF. CDR3 DNA: TGCAGCGCGGGACAGGGGGAAAGTGAGCAGTTCTTC.

The chain has TRBV9 and TRBJ2-2; no reliable D call. Germline V gene lookup returns CDR1 SGDLS and CDR2 YYNGEE. The CDR3 is 15 amino acids. The V end lost 0 bases, the J end lost 6 bases, and 12 bases lay between the germline ends. The CDR3 nucleotides are TGTGCCAGCAGCGTAGACCCCCAAGCCGCCGGGGAGCTGTTTTTT. Its protein is CASSVDPQAAGELFF.

This clone occurred once. The chain links TRBV5-1 to TRBJ2-7; D unresolved. This CDR3 is built from 13 residues. V dropped 4 bases and J dropped 3 bases, with 11 bases sitting between them. CDR1 is SGHRS, CDR2 YFSETQ, per germline. CDR3 in amino acids: CASSHEPNYEQYF. CDR3 DNA: TGCGCCAGCAGCCACGAGCCGAACTACGAGCAGTACTTC. Looking up the rest from reference TRBV5-1 and TRBJ2-7 gives the full variable domain: KAGVTQTPRYLIKTRGQQVTLSCSPISGHRSVSWYQQTPGQGLQFLFEYFSETQRNKGNFPGRFSGRQFSNSRSEMNVSTLELGDSALYLCASSHEPNYEQYFGPGTRLTVT.

This chain joins TRBV9 and TRBJ2-1; no clear D gene. The CDR3 contains 14 residues. Trimming took 0 bases from V and 5 from J, leaving 9 bases between them. Germline loops: CDR1 SGDLS, CDR2 YYNGEE. CDR3 amino acids: CASSVEVFNNEQFF. In DNA, the CDR3 is TGTGCCAGCAGCGTAGAGGTCTTTAACAATGAGCAGTTCTTC. Complete variable domain (other parts from reference TRBV9 and TRBJ2-1): DSGVTQTPKHLITATGQRVTLRCSPRSGDLSVYWYQQSLDQGLQFLIQYYNGEERAKGNILERFSAQQFPDLHSELNLSSLELGDSALYFCASSVEVFNNEQFFGPGTRLTVL.

The chain recombines TRBV7-2 with TRBJ2-7; 7 bases are shared with TRBD2. The CDR3 spans 15 residues. V was pared by 1 base and J by 3 bases, with 6 bases of the junction left unmatched. From germline, CDR1 is SGHTA and CDR2 FQGNSA. DNA of the CDR3: TGTGCCAGCAGCTTAGTAGGACTAGAGAACTACGAGCAGTACTTC. Translated, it gives CASSLVGLENYEQYF.

The chain carries TRBV9 and TRBJ2-1, with 8 bases matching TRBD2. The V gene's germline CDR1 is SGDLS and CDR2 YYNGEE. V was pared by 2 bases and J by 7 bases, with 8 bases of the junction left unmatched. The CDR3 sequence is 15 residues long. The CDR3 nucleotides are TGTGCCAGCAGCGTTCGAACGGGGGGGCCGAATGAGCAGTTCTTC. It encodes CASSVRTGGPNEQFF.